The 32 T cell receptor beta chains below all came from one sample that was sequenced in a study of PD-1 blockade in classical Hodgkin lymphoma. Time point here: newly diagnosed, previously untreated cHL patient sample. Researchers used magnetic negative selection to pull out pure CD4+ T cells from thawed PBMCs. Produced via immunoSEQ multiplex PCR; TCRdb's table is partial and in-frame only. The table lists about 23,000 clones, around nine tenths of them singletons, with around 0.4% in the top ten. What was sequenced was CD4+ T cells from blood. These receptors were obtained from a human donor with classical Hodgkin lymphoma.

The genes are TRBV5-6 and TRBJ2-7, with 7 bases aligning to TRBD1. The CDR3 extends over 15 amino acids. Germline V gene lookup returns CDR1 SGHDT and CDR2 YYEEEE. V lost 4 bases to trimming and J lost 4 bases; unmatched junction nucleotides: 11. The CDR3 protein is CASSLTGAFSYEQYF. As DNA, the CDR3 is TGTGCCAGCAGCCTCACAGGGGCGTTTTCATACGAGCAGTACTTC.

The genes are TRBV19 and TRBJ1-5; D call uncertain. CDR1 LNHDA and CDR2 SQIVND come from the germline V gene (reference sequence). This CDR3 spans 16 amino acids. V gave up 2 bases and J gave up 0 bases, with 11 bases separating them. This CDR3 is CASSIIGVYSNQPQHF. For the CDR3, the DNA is TGTGCCAGTAGTATAATCGGGGTTTATAGCAATCAGCCCCAGCATTTT.

This chain joins TRBV2 and TRBJ2-5; TRBD1 aligns across 8 bases. This CDR3 is 13 amino acids long. After removal of 6 bases from V and 7 bases from J, the junction contained 7 bases not matched to a gene. The germline V gene encodes CDR1 SNHLY and CDR2 FYNNEI. The CDR3 DNA is TGTGCCAGCAGGGGACAGGAGGCTTGGACCCAGTACTTC. Amino acids: CASRGQEAWTQYF.

The chain recombines TRBV28 with TRBJ1-4, with TRBD1 as a possible D gene (5 bases). This CDR3 has 14 amino acids. Trimming took off 5 bases at V and 8 bases at J, with 15 bases between the two ends. Germline CDR1 MDHEN, CDR2 SYDVKM. For the CDR3, the DNA is TGTGCCAGCAGTCCCGGGGACGCCGCCGAAAAACTGTTTTTT. This gives the protein CASSPGDAAEKLFF.

The rearrangement joins TRBV7-2 to TRBJ1-2; 10 bases match TRBD1. After removal of 5 bases from V and 7 bases from J, the junction contained 10 bases not matched to a gene. From germline, CDR1 is SGHTA and CDR2 FQGNSA. The length of the CDR3 is 15 residues. The CDR3 region is CASSPMGQGSAGYTF. The CDR3 DNA sequence: TGTGCCAGCAGCCCGATGGGACAGGGGAGTGCTGGCTACACCTTC.

The chain couples TRBV19 to TRBJ1-4; 10 nucleotides match TRBD1. V lost 6 bases to trimming and J lost 6 bases; unmatched junction nucleotides: 7. Germline CDR1 is LNHDA and CDR2 is SQIVND (reference sequence). The CDR3 contains 15 residues. CDR3 residues: CASSLTGTGDEKLFF. The CDR3 DNA reads TGTGCCAGTAGCCTAACCGGGACAGGGGATGAAAAACTGTTTTTT.

The chain recombines TRBV27 with TRBJ1-1; TRBD1 matches at 7 bases. The junction had 8 bases not matched to a gene; V was cut back by 6 bases and J by 4 bases. The germline V gene encodes CDR1 MNHEY and CDR2 SMNVEV (reference sequence). The CDR3 is 14 residues long. In DNA, the CDR3 is TGTGCCAGCAGAGAATTAGGGGGCGGCACTGAAGCTTTCTTT. Its translation: CASRELGGGTEAFF.

The rearrangement joins TRBV11-2 to TRBJ1-1; D possibly corresponds to TRBD1 (6 bases). CDR3 length: 13 amino acids. V dropped 4 bases and J dropped 4 bases, with 10 bases sitting between them. Germline assignment: CDR1 SGHAT and CDR2 FQNNGV. In DNA, the CDR3 is TGTGCCAGCAGCTCCACGACAGGCACTGAAGCTTTCTTT. Translated: CASSSTTGTEAFF. Full variable domain (missing parts from reference TRBV11-2 and TRBJ1-1): EAGVAQSPRYKIIEKRQSVAFWCNPISGHATLYWYQQILGQGPKLLIQFQNNGVVDDSQLPKDRFSAERLKGVDSTLKIQPAKLEDSAVYLCASSSTTGTEAFFGQGTRLTVV.

This chain links TRBV10-3 with TRBJ2-3, with 8 bases fitting TRBD1. The ends lost 6 bases at V and 6 bases at J; junction bases unmatched: 11. This CDR3 has 15 residues. The germline V gene has CDR1 ENHRY and CDR2 SYGVKD. The CDR3 is CAISLTGVVSDTQYF. The CDR3 region has the DNA TGTGCCATCAGCCTGACAGGGGTGGTCTCGGATACGCAGTATTTT.

The chain combines TRBV5-1 with TRBJ2-7, with 9 bases matching TRBD1. Germline V gene lookup returns CDR1 SGHRS and CDR2 YFSETQ. V shed 1 base, J shed 6 bases, and the junction held 2 bases outside the gene matches. This CDR3 is built from 13 residues. Here the CDR3 DNA reads TGCGCCAGCAGCTTGACAGGGGGCGGCGAGCAGTACTTC. Translation: CASSLTGGGEQYF.

The CDR3 loop is CASSETLLRDEQFF. The CDR3, as DNA: TGTGCCAGCAGTGAAACCCTACTTAGGGATGAGCAGTTCTTC. This chain links TRBV2 with TRBJ2-1; the D is unclear. The V end lost 2 bases, the J end lost 8 bases, and 13 bases lay between the germline ends. This CDR3 contains 14 residues. The germline V gene encodes CDR1 SNHLY and CDR2 FYNNEI.

This CDR3 is CASSPGTGVSQPQHF. The CDR3 nucleotides are TGTGCCAGCAGCCCCGGGACAGGGGTAAGTCAGCCCCAGCATTTT. The V gene is TRBV7-9, the J gene TRBJ1-5; 10 bases are shared with TRBD1. The length of the CDR3 is 15 residues. V shed 5 bases and J 6 bases; nucleotides not matched to a gene: 7. Per germline, CDR1 SEHNR and CDR2 FQNEAQ (reference sequence).

The V and J genes are TRBV6-5 and TRBJ2-7; the D gene is possibly TRBD2 (5 bases). The CDR3 sequence is 14 residues long. Germline V gives CDR1 MNHEY, CDR2 SVGAGI. The germline V and J ends were trimmed by 5 bases and 2 bases, with 13 bases remaining between them. CDR3 loop: CASSRGLRTYEQYF. The CDR3 DNA reads as TGTGCCAGCAGTCGCGGACTCCGGACCTACGAGCAGTACTTC.

The V gene is TRBV5-4, the J gene TRBJ2-7; 11 bases map to TRBD1. The CDR3 spans 14 residues. The ends lost 4 bases at V and 7 bases at J; junction bases unmatched: 7. Germline V lookup: CDR1 SGHNT, CDR2 YYREEE (reference sequence). CDR3 DNA: TGTGCCAGCAGCCCACGGACAGGGGGCGATGAGCAGTACTTC. This translates into CASSPRTGGDEQYF.

The chain uses TRBV7-8 and TRBJ2-7, with 7 nucleotides matching TRBD1. The CDR3 consists of 12 residues. J lost 4 bases, V lost 6 bases, and 3 bases had no gene match. Germline CDR1 SGHVS, CDR2 FQNEAQ. The CDR3: CASSRTGYEQYF. The DNA of the CDR3 is TGTGCCAGCAGTAGGACAGGATACGAGCAGTACTTC.

The rearrangement links TRBV7-3 to TRBJ1-6; D not certain. Germline V gene sequence: CDR1 SGHTA, CDR2 FQGTGA. The CDR3 length is 14 residues. With 2 bases removed from V and 6 bases from J, the gap between germline ends came to 8 bases. CDR3 in amino acids: CASSLRAGNSPLHF. DNA for the CDR3: TGTGCCAGCAGCTTACGGGCGGGTAATTCACCCCTCCACTTT. The full variable domain, in which reference TRBV7-3 and TRBJ1-6 provide the parts outside the CDR3, is GAGVSQTPSNKVTEKGKYVELRCDPISGHTALYWYRQSLGQGPEFLIYFQGTGAADDSGLPNDRFFAVRPEGSVSTLKIQRTERGDSAVYLCASSLRAGNSPLHFGNGTRLTVT.

The chain employs TRBV7-9 and TRBJ1-3; no firm D call. The CDR3 consists of 16 residues. Germline CDR1 and CDR2: SEHNR and FQNEAQ (reference sequence). Trimming took 3 bases from V and 2 from J, leaving 14 bases between them. The CDR3 region has the DNA TGTGCCAGCAGCTTCGGTGACCCACGGGCTGGAAACACCATATATTTT. As protein: CASSFGDPRAGNTIYF.

The chain links TRBV25-1 to TRBJ1-2; D not resolved. The CDR3 loop spans 14 amino acids. Germline values: CDR1 MGHDK, CDR2 SYGVNS. V lost 1 base to trimming and J lost 6 bases, with 12 bases between them. CDR3 sequence reads: CASSELRSRHGYTF. In DNA, the CDR3 is TGTGCCAGCAGTGAATTACGGTCACGGCATGGCTACACCTTC.

The genes are TRBV21-1 and TRBJ1-6. TRBV21-1 is assigned pseudogene status. CDR3 length equals 13 residues. This CDR3 reads CASSLGGNSPLHF. DNA for the CDR3: TGTGCCAGCAGCCTAGGGGGGAACTCACCCCTCCACTTT.

The J gene is TRBJ2-7, the V gene TRBV15; D is ambiguous. Trimming shortened V by 4 bases and J by 4 bases, and 11 bases separated the two germline ends. This CDR3 spans 13 amino acids. The germline V gene encodes CDR1 LNHNV and CDR2 YYDKDF (reference sequence). CDR3 amino acids: CATSKDPEYEQYF. Written as DNA, the CDR3 is TGTGCCACCAGCAAAGACCCTGAATACGAGCAGTACTTC. The full variable domain, its missing parts supplied by reference TRBV15 and TRBJ2-7, is DAMVIQNPRYQVTQFGKPVTLSCSQTLNHNVMYWYQQKSSQAPKLLFHYYDKDFNNEADTPDNFQSRRPNTSFCFLDIRSPGLGDTAMYLCATSKDPEYEQYFGPGTRLTVT.

This sequence joins TRBV27 and TRBJ2-1; no clear D gene. Deletions cut 4 bases from V and 6 bases from J, with 10 bases between. CDR1 MNHEY and CDR2 SMNVEV come from the germline V gene (reference sequence). The CDR3 totals 13 residues. For the CDR3, the DNA is TGTGCCAGCAGTTCCCACGGCCGCAATGAGCAGTTCTTC. Protein product: CASSSHGRNEQFF.

Written as DNA, the CDR3 is TGTGCCAGTAGTACGGTACCTCTGACTAGCGGGAGGCCCCACCACGAGCAGTACTTC. Residues: CASSTVPLTSGRPHHEQYF. The chain links TRBV19 to TRBJ2-7; 13 bases are a match to TRBD2. V gave up 4 bases and J gave up 5 bases; unmatched junction bases: 17. This CDR3 is 19 amino acids long. CDR1 and CDR2 from the germline V gene are LNHDA and SQIVND (reference sequence).

The chain links TRBV6-5 to TRBJ2-1, with D possibly matching TRBD2 (6 bases). The V gene's germline CDR1 is MNHEY and CDR2 SVGAGI. V lost 6 bases to trimming and J lost 3 bases, with 12 bases between them. The CDR3 covers 14 residues. The DNA of the CDR3 is TGTGCCAGCAGGGAGGAGGGACGCTACAATGAGCAGTTCTTC. Amino acids: CASREEGRYNEQFF.

The chain has TRBV27 and TRBJ1-2, with 7 bases identical to TRBD1. V was clipped by 0 bases and J by 3 bases; unmatched bases: 4. Germline CDR1 is MNHEY and CDR2 is SMNVEV (reference sequence). The CDR3 has 15 amino acids. This CDR3 is CASSLSGTADYGYTF. The CDR3 DNA sequence: TGTGCCAGCAGTTTATCCGGGACAGCTGACTATGGCTACACCTTC.

For this clone: Sequence at one end of the junction differs from germline and may be a read error. The rearrangement joins TRBV5-5 to TRBJ2-7, with 9 nucleotides matching TRBD1. The CDR3 length is 14 residues. Germline lookup yields CDR1 SGHKS and CDR2 YYEKEE (reference sequence). In DNA form, the CDR3 reads TGTGCCAGCAGCTTGACAGGGGGCTCCGACGAGCAGTACTTC. The encoded protein is CASSLTGGSDEQYF.

This chain joins TRBV14 and TRBJ2-5; D unclear. The V gene lost 4 bases and the J gene lost 7 bases, with 10 bases spanning the gap. The CDR3 totals 12 residues. CDR1 and CDR2 from the germline V gene are SGHDN and FVKESK. The CDR3 loop is CASSPPVGTQYF. CDR3 nucleotide sequence: TGTGCCAGCAGCCCACCAGTGGGGACCCAGTACTTC.

The rearrangement joins TRBV9 to TRBJ2-1; 12 nucleotides match TRBD2. Trimming at V came to 4 bases and at J to 9 bases, leaving 8 bases not matched to a gene. The CDR3 is 15 amino acids. Per germline, CDR1 SGDLS and CDR2 YYNGEE. The CDR3 coding sequence is TGTGCCAGCAGCCCACTAGCGGGGGGCAGAGTTGAGCAGTTCTTC. Its protein product is CASSPLAGGRVEQFF.

This clone has a single count. The chain links TRBV4-2 to TRBJ2-1; a weak D match, TRBD2 (6 bases). There are 15 residues in the CDR3. Trimming took off 0 bases at V and 6 bases at J, with 12 bases between the two ends. The germline V gene encodes CDR1 LGHNA and CDR2 YNFKEQ. As DNA, the CDR3 is TGTGCCAGCAGCCAAGATCGAATAGCGGCCAATGAGCAGTTCTTC. Protein product: CASSQDRIAANEQFF.

This chain uses TRBV5-8 with TRBJ2-7; 8 nucleotides agree with TRBD1. The junction had 9 bases not matched to a gene; V was cut back by 0 bases and J by 7 bases. Germline assignment: CDR1 SGHTS and CDR2 YDEGEE. The CDR3 spans 15 residues. The CDR3 sequence is CASSLGDRTYGEQYF. In nucleotides, the CDR3 is TGTGCCAGCAGCTTGGGGGACAGGACGTACGGAGAGCAGTACTTC.

The CDR3 DNA follows: TGTGCCAGCTCACTACCAGCCACAGATACGCAGTATTTT. Protein product: CASSLPATDTQYF. The chain combines TRBV18 with TRBJ2-3; D remains ambiguous. The CDR3 sequence is 13 residues long. V gave up 4 bases and J gave up 2 bases, with 7 bases separating them. CDR1 and CDR2 (germline): KGHSH, LQKENI.

The chain combines TRBV2 with TRBJ2-3; 8 nucleotides line up with TRBD1. The CDR3 runs 14 residues. Per germline, CDR1 SNHLY and CDR2 FYNNEI. V lost 8 bases, J lost 6 bases, and 10 bases stayed unmatched. The CDR3 region has the DNA TGTGCCAGCGAGTTAGGACAGGGATCTGATACGCAGTATTTT. It codes for CASELGQGSDTQYF.

This clone was seen just once. CDR3 residues: CASGQGDWEQYF. The CDR3 nucleotides read TGTGCCAGCGGACAGGGGGATTGGGAGCAGTACTTC. V usage is TRBV5-8 and J usage is TRBJ2-7; 10 nucleotides match TRBD1. Germline CDR1 reads SGHTS; CDR2 reads YDEGEE. This CDR3 region has 12 residues. The junction had 5 bases not matched to a gene; V was cut back by 7 bases and J by 7 bases.